This T cell receptor beta chain was identified during a study of blood T cell repertoires in COVID-19. Turning to the study itself: Sample material is recorded as cDNA or gDNA derived from T cells, B-cell-depleted T cells, or PBMCs.

V gave up 6 bases and J gave up 10 bases, with 14 bases separating them. The CDR3 spans 12 residues. In the original processing: Counts of nucleated cells, estimated from reference gene primer amplification, were obtained. Profiling relied on immunoSEQ multiplex PCR, and the TCRdb table lists in-frame clones only, not all of them. V and J calls and clone size come straight from that table; D and trimming were deduced from the DNA. The top ten hold roughly 1.9% of the sample, which has roughly 320,000 clones, just under 90% seen once. This sequence joins TRBV12-3 or TRBV12-4 and TRBJ2-3; D is undetermined. Sequenced input: peripheral blood. The source of this sequence is a woman aged 25 to 39 with COVID-19, enrolled during active disease. The CDR3 here is CASSPPLRAQYF. Here the CDR3 DNA reads TGTGCCAGCAGCCCTCCCCTCCGGGCGCAGTATTTT.